Listed below are T cell receptor beta chains from one sample, sequenced in a study of post-analysis software for immune sequencing data. TCRdb reprocessed the PCR reads via MiXCR and lists one record per CDR3 protein. Of a few hundred thousand distinct CDR3 sequences in the sample, around 40% were seen once. The material sequenced was blood. Receptors originate from a girl aged 10-17 years with multiple sclerosis. CDR3s include the opening cysteine and the closing phenylalanine or tryptophan. A D gene is named only where the DNA matches it firmly. The size of a clone is reported for some rows only, either as once, few or many, or as a class for expanded clones.

TRBJ2-1 | TRBV20-1 | NA | NA | CSAQDGPSEQFF | TGCAGTGCCCAGGACGGACCAAGTGAGCAGTTCTTC
TRBJ2-3 | TRBV5-1 | NA | TRBD2 | CASSRTSGTGTDTQYF | TGCGCCAGCAGCCGGACTAGCGGGACCGGCACAGATACGCAGTATTTT
TRBJ2-7 | TRBV6-6 | NA | NA | CASSWRRDRTYEQYF | TGTGCCAGCAGCTGGCGCCGGGACCGGACCTACGAGCAGTACTTC
TRBJ2-4 | TRBV4-1 | NA | TRBD2 | CASSQTGRGGAAKNIQYF | TGCGCCAGCAGCCAGACCGGGCGGGGGGGCGCGGCCAAAAACATTCAGTACTTC
TRBJ1-4 | TRBV7-2 | few | NA | CASSLNPGVEKLFF | TGTGCCAGCAGCCTCAACCCGGGAGTAGAAAAACTGTTTTTT
TRBJ1-1 | TRBV25-1 | few | NA | CASSEIGREAFF | TGTGCCAGCAGTGAAATCGGGAGGGAAGCTTTCTTT
TRBJ2-3 | TRBV2 | NA | NA | CASPDWGSDTQYF | TGTGCCAGTCCTGACTGGGGGTCAGATACGCAGTATTTT
TRBJ1-5 | TRBV12-3/TRBV12-4 | many | NA | CASSVRAPGQPQHF | TGTGCCAGCAGTGTCCGGGCCCCGGGGCAGCCCCAGCATTTT
TRBJ2-1 | TRBV29-1 | NA | TRBD2 | CSVIFSGRGEYNEQFF | TGCAGCGTTATCTTTAGCGGGAGAGGAGAGTACAATGAGCAGTTCTTC
TRBJ2-7 | TRBV6-5 | NA | NA | CASSYVSNCHGSEQYF | TGTGCCAGCAGTTACGTTTCTAACTGTCACGGCTCCGAGCAGTACTTC
TRBJ2-1 | TRBV7-9 | once | TRBD2 | CASSLRTSELYNEQFF | TGTGCCAGCAGCCTGCGGACTAGCGAGCTCTACAATGAGCAGTTCTTC
TRBJ2-5 | TRBV24-1 | NA | NA | CATNQGPQETQYF | TGTGCCACCAACCAGGGGCCCCAAGAGACCCAGTACTTC
TRBJ1-4 | TRBV7-9 | NA | NA | CASSLPGQAGYGEKLFF | TGTGCCAGCAGCTTACCTGGGCAGGCGGGGTACGGTGAAAAACTGTTTTTT
TRBJ1-2 | TRBV29-1 | NA | NA | CSVETGRDYGYTF | TGCAGCGTCGAAACAGGCCGGGACTATGGCTACACCTTC
TRBJ1-1 | TRBV6-6 | NA | TRBD1 | CASSRFGTGPEAFF | TGTGCCAGCAGTCGATTCGGGACAGGGCCTGAAGCTTTCTTT
TRBJ2-3 | TRBV25-1 | NA | NA | CASSEAELFTDTQYF | TGTGCCAGCAGTGAAGCGGAGCTTTTCACAGATACGCAGTATTTT
TRBJ2-7 | TRBV27 | NA | TRBD2 | CASSGLAGRHYEQYF | TGTGCCAGCAGTGGGCTAGCGGGACGCCACTACGAGCAGTACTTC
TRBJ1-2 | TRBV6-2/TRBV6-3 | few | NA | CASSKRGLAYYGYTF | TGTGCCAGCAGTAAGCGGGGGTTAGCCTACTATGGCTACACCTTC
TRBJ2-5 | TRBV29-1 | NA | NA | CSVAGDGETQYF | TGCAGCGTTGCAGGGGACGGAGAGACCCAGTACTTC
TRBJ2-1 | TRBV6-5 | NA | NA | CASGRLGVDEQFF | TGTGCCAGCGGGCGTCTGGGGGTCGATGAGCAGTTCTTC
TRBJ1-4 | TRBV25-1 | few | NA | CACEGAGRKLFF | TGTGCCTGCGAAGGTGCGGGGCGAAAACTGTTTTTT
TRBJ1-2 | TRBV7-9 | NA | NA | CASSSSVRNYGYTF | TGTGCCAGCAGCTCGTCGGTAAGGAACTATGGCTACACCTTC
TRBJ2-3 | TRBV20-1 | NA | NA | CSARTGPRGTDTQYF | TGCAGTGCTAGGACGGGCCCCCGGGGCACAGATACGCAGTATTTT
TRBJ2-1 | TRBV20-1 | few | NA | CSARGQTVYNEQFF | TGCAGTGCTAGAGGACAGACTGTATACAATGAGCAGTTCTTC
TRBJ2-3 | TRBV11-2 | few | NA | CASRRTSSTDTQYF | TGTGCCAGCAGGAGGACTTCTAGCACAGATACGCAGTATTTT
TRBJ2-7 | TRBV29-1 | NA | TRBD1 | CSVESGQGGYEQYF | TGCAGCGTTGAATCGGGACAGGGCGGGTACGAGCAGTACTTC